A selection of T cell receptor beta chains follows, all from one sample in a study of control samples from healthy donors and cancer patients. Generated by immunoSEQ multiplex PCR, the TCRdb table keeps only in-frame clones and is missing some. The repertoire has around 140,000 clones, roughly 86% of them found once; the top ten carry approximately 8%. Sequencing was performed on PBMCs. These receptors were obtained from a man aged 45-65 years with head and neck cancer. The conserved cysteine and the conserved F or W are not part of the CDR3 here. The order of the fields is V gene, D gene, clone size, J gene, CDR3 protein. The D gene is left open where the match is weak. Only some rows state a clone size, as once, few, many or a class for expanded clones.

v_call: TRBV5-1
d_call: TRBD2
clone_size: NA
j_call: TRBJ2-1
cdr3_aa: ASSLGGGGAKIEQF

v_call: TRBV20-1
d_call: NA
clone_size: once
j_call: TRBJ2-1
cdr3_aa: SASGWDEQF

v_call: TRBV7-2
d_call: NA
clone_size: NA
j_call: TRBJ2-7
cdr3_aa: ASSHLRGTYEQY

v_call: TRBV10-1
d_call: TRBD2
clone_size: once
j_call: TRBJ2-1
cdr3_aa: ATVLAGDYNEQF

v_call: TRBV25-1
d_call: NA
clone_size: NA
j_call: TRBJ2-1
cdr3_aa: ASSEGVGTLNEQF

v_call: TRBV11-2
d_call: TRBD2
clone_size: once
j_call: TRBJ2-2
cdr3_aa: ASSLEAGAGELF

v_call: TRBV19
d_call: TRBD1
clone_size: NA
j_call: TRBJ1-3
cdr3_aa: ASSQGADTIY

v_call: TRBV6-5
d_call: NA
clone_size: NA
j_call: TRBJ1-1
cdr3_aa: ASSPLPPRNTEAF

v_call: TRBV21-1
d_call: NA
clone_size: NA
j_call: TRBJ2-7
cdr3_aa: ASSPLGNEQY

v_call: TRBV29-1
d_call: TRBD1
clone_size: NA
j_call: TRBJ2-1
cdr3_aa: SANIYRGRVGNEQF

v_call: TRBV28
d_call: NA
clone_size: once
j_call: TRBJ1-3
cdr3_aa: ASSFPTDLSGNTIY

v_call: TRBV30
d_call: NA
clone_size: once
j_call: TRBJ1-2
cdr3_aa: AWSGGKYGYT

v_call: TRBV7-2
d_call: TRBD2
clone_size: NA
j_call: TRBJ2-7
cdr3_aa: ASSQRTSGSHEQY

v_call: TRBV11-2
d_call: TRBD1
clone_size: few
j_call: TRBJ1-3
cdr3_aa: ASSPTGEHGNTIY

v_call: TRBV5-1
d_call: TRBD2
clone_size: NA
j_call: TRBJ2-1
cdr3_aa: ASSLDGGAGNEQF

v_call: TRBV6-6
d_call: TRBD1
clone_size: NA
j_call: TRBJ1-2
cdr3_aa: ASTRDRGYDYT

v_call: TRBV24-1
d_call: NA
clone_size: NA
j_call: TRBJ2-3
cdr3_aa: ATSASPPRDTQY

v_call: TRBV25-1
d_call: NA
clone_size: once
j_call: TRBJ2-3
cdr3_aa: ASSEFGGPLEQY

v_call: TRBV6-9
d_call: TRBD2
clone_size: medium-sized
j_call: TRBJ2-1
cdr3_aa: ASSYRASGGMDSYNEQF

v_call: TRBV9
d_call: NA
clone_size: once
j_call: TRBJ1-1
cdr3_aa: ASSSKGRAEAF

v_call: TRBV11-2
d_call: NA
clone_size: NA
j_call: TRBJ2-1
cdr3_aa: ASSLDQFRFWQF

v_call: TRBV5-8
d_call: NA
clone_size: NA
j_call: TRBJ2-5
cdr3_aa: ASSLQRETQY

v_call: TRBV5-8
d_call: NA
clone_size: NA
j_call: TRBJ2-2
cdr3_aa: ASSSGTGRGNTGELF

v_call: TRBV19
d_call: NA
clone_size: NA
j_call: TRBJ1-3
cdr3_aa: ASHGLIWDTIY

v_call: TRBV12-3/TRBV12-4
d_call: TRBD1
clone_size: NA
j_call: TRBJ2-7
cdr3_aa: ASSWDRTYEQY

v_call: TRBV11-3
d_call: NA
clone_size: NA
j_call: TRBJ1-4
cdr3_aa: ASSLGSNEKLF

v_call: TRBV5-4
d_call: NA
clone_size: NA
j_call: TRBJ2-5
cdr3_aa: ASSLMEGASWETQY

v_call: TRBV15
d_call: NA
clone_size: NA
j_call: TRBJ1-1
cdr3_aa: ATSRDRETGRTEAF

v_call: TRBV28
d_call: TRBD1
clone_size: NA
j_call: TRBJ1-5
cdr3_aa: ATTGQINQPQH

v_call: TRBV29-1
d_call: NA
clone_size: few
j_call: TRBJ2-2
cdr3_aa: SVSLSAPNTGELF

v_call: TRBV4-2
d_call: TRBD1
clone_size: NA
j_call: TRBJ1-2
cdr3_aa: ASSPYRGPNYGYT

v_call: TRBV9
d_call: NA
clone_size: NA
j_call: TRBJ2-7
cdr3_aa: ASSVEPKPVPYEQY

v_call: TRBV24-1
d_call: NA
clone_size: NA
j_call: TRBJ2-7
cdr3_aa: ATSDRQAYEQY

v_call: TRBV7-9
d_call: NA
clone_size: NA
j_call: TRBJ1-4
cdr3_aa: ASSLALAPATEKLF

v_call: TRBV19
d_call: TRBD2
clone_size: NA
j_call: TRBJ2-3
cdr3_aa: ASRPTGGIADTQY

v_call: TRBV19
d_call: NA
clone_size: NA
j_call: TRBJ1-5
cdr3_aa: ASIPQGHLSNQPQH

v_call: TRBV6-1
d_call: NA
clone_size: NA
j_call: TRBJ1-2
cdr3_aa: ASSERSRSDGYGYT

v_call: TRBV5-4
d_call: TRBD1
clone_size: NA
j_call: TRBJ2-3
cdr3_aa: ASRATGGDTQY

v_call: TRBV12-3/TRBV12-4
d_call: NA
clone_size: NA
j_call: TRBJ2-7
cdr3_aa: ASSLRKEQY

v_call: TRBV7-3
d_call: NA
clone_size: NA
j_call: TRBJ2-1
cdr3_aa: ASSLIQGRYNEQF

v_call: TRBV10-1
d_call: NA
clone_size: NA
j_call: TRBJ1-1
cdr3_aa: ASSFDGGTEAF

v_call: TRBV29-1
d_call: NA
clone_size: NA
j_call: TRBJ1-2
cdr3_aa: SVVGHYTYGYT

v_call: TRBV10-2
d_call: NA
clone_size: NA
j_call: TRBJ2-7
cdr3_aa: ASADISYEQY

v_call: TRBV5-4
d_call: NA
clone_size: NA
j_call: TRBJ1-1
cdr3_aa: ASSLGGGNTEAF

v_call: TRBV9
d_call: NA
clone_size: NA
j_call: TRBJ2-7
cdr3_aa: ASSVSDRASYEQY

v_call: TRBV11-1
d_call: TRBD1
clone_size: once
j_call: TRBJ1-2
cdr3_aa: ASSWSGQPGEGYT

v_call: TRBV7-9
d_call: NA
clone_size: NA
j_call: TRBJ2-3
cdr3_aa: ASSLGQSTDTQY

v_call: TRBV19
d_call: NA
clone_size: NA
j_call: TRBJ2-3
cdr3_aa: ASSIGPAPDTQY

v_call: TRBV30
d_call: NA
clone_size: NA
j_call: TRBJ1-3
cdr3_aa: AWSKASTANTIY

v_call: TRBV18
d_call: NA
clone_size: NA
j_call: TRBJ2-1
cdr3_aa: ASSLNERILGEQF